This T cell receptor (beta chain) was retrieved from a study of blood T cell repertoires in COVID-19. Study context: Acute-phase and convalescent COVID-19 samples originated in the United States, Italy and Spain. PBMCs, B-cell-depleted T cells, or T cells were the source of the cDNA or gDNA that made up the material.

Original methodology: Estimated nucleated cell counts came from reference gene primer amplification. TCRdb's table, derived via immunoSEQ multiplex PCR, lists solely in-frame clones and lacks some. From that table come the V and J calls and clone size; the DNA was used to work out D and trimming. There are some 420,000 clones in the sample; 80% to 90% occur only once, and 1% to 1.3% lies in the top ten. This clone was detected only once. Adults between roughly 18 and 95 years of age took part from under 30 US areas. Trimming removed 1 base from V and 7 bases from J; junction bases left unmatched: 10. Germline V CDR1 and CDR2: SGHRS, YFSETQ. This CDR3 has 16 residues.

The chain carries TRBV5-1 and TRBJ2-1; 8 bases map to TRBD2. The sequence was collected from a man aged 30 to 45 who had recovered from COVID-19. The sample comprised PBMCs or T cells enriched from blood (not recorded which). CDR3 residues: CASSLQGGTRGNEQFF. CDR3 bases: TGCGCCAGCAGCTTGCAGGGCGGGACTAGGGGTAATGAGCAGTTCTTC.